The 32 T cell receptor beta chains presented below share a single source sample, sequenced in a study of CD8 T cells in Susac syndrome (dated by TCRdb to about 2019). Library preparation used the immunoSEQ multiplex PCR assay. RNA was extracted using the RNeasy kit, and about 0.45 to 1 microgram was reverse transcribed with random hexamers. The public reads were run again by TCRdb, first through fastp at Q25 and then through MiXCR, and only productive beta chains were kept. Identical CDR3 protein sequences are pooled into one entry, listed with their most common genes and DNA. Counted in this sample were tens of thousands of distinct CDR3 sequences; around 94% of them appeared once. Over 0.3% of the sample rests with the top ten. The material sequenced was CD4+ T cells from PBMCs. The receptors stem from a human donor with Susac syndrome.

This clonotype came up once. The chain is built from TRBV30 and TRBJ1-5; a possible D gene is TRBD1 (5 bases). Germline-derived CDR1 and CDR2 are GTSNPN and SVGIG (reference sequence). CDR3 size: 15 residues. Trimming shortened V by 5 bases and J by 2 bases, and 16 bases separated the two germline ends. The CDR3 region is CAWSRDAGGNQPQHF. The CDR3 DNA reads TGTGCCTGGTCCCGGGACGCGGGGGGCAATCAGCCCCAGCATTTT.

The chain links TRBV29-1 to TRBJ1-1; D is uncertain. Trimming took off 1 base at V and 8 bases at J, with 11 bases between the two ends. Germline V lookup: CDR1 SQVTM, CDR2 ANQGSEA. The CDR3 is 12 residues long. The chain's CDR3 is CSVEVAGQEAFF. For the CDR3, the DNA is TGCAGCGTTGAAGTCGCGGGCCAGGAAGCTTTCTTT.

The chain links TRBV29-1 to TRBJ2-5; D is unresolved. The V gene lost 6 bases and the J gene lost 4 bases, with 9 bases spanning the gap. The CDR3 extends over 11 amino acids. From germline, CDR1 is SQVTM and CDR2 ANQGSEA. Here the CDR3 DNA reads TGCAGCGTGGCAGACGGAGAGACCCAGTACTTC. Protein: CSVADGETQYF.

The chain is built from TRBV20-1 and TRBJ2-7; D perhaps matches TRBD2 (6 bases). Trimming removed 6 bases from V and 2 bases from J, with 17 bases in between. In germline, CDR1 is DFQATT, CDR2 SNEGSKA (reference sequence). The CDR3 totals 14 residues. CDR3 amino acids: CSATDLGGPYEQYF. The CDR3 nucleotides read TGCAGTGCCACAGATTTGGGGGGTCCCTACGAGCAGTACTTC.

This clonotype was detected once. The chain links TRBV9 to TRBJ1-2; TRBD1 is a possible D gene (6 bases). Germline CDR1 and CDR2: SGDLS and YYNGEE. Trimming cost V 0 bases and J 3 bases, with 6 bases left between them. This CDR3 is built from 13 residues. The CDR3 spells CASSVDRDYGYTF. CDR3 in DNA: TGTGCCAGCAGCGTAGACAGGGACTATGGCTACACCTTC.

This clonotype showed up just once. The chain recombines TRBV3-1 with TRBJ2-3; 7 positions match TRBD1. Germline V gene lookup returns CDR1 LGHDT and CDR2 YNNKEL (reference sequence). The CDR3 has 17 residues. The ends lost 2 bases at V and 0 bases at J; junction bases unmatched: 8. The CDR3 region is CASSQPRDRASTDTQYF. The CDR3 DNA reads as TGTGCCAGCAGCCAACCCAGGGACAGAGCTAGCACAGATACGCAGTATTTT.

This rearrangement joins TRBV29-1 to TRBJ2-7; D perhaps matches TRBD1 (6 bases). Germline V gives CDR1 SQVTM, CDR2 ANQGSEA. Between the trimmed V and J ends, which lost 6 bases and 13 bases, there was a span of 22 bases. This CDR3 comprises 12 residues. CDR3 amino acids: CSVLTDDRKPYF. The CDR3 DNA follows: TGCAGCGTCCTTACCGATGACAGGAAACCTTACTTC.

This clonotype was seen just once. CDR3 nucleotides: TGTGCCAGCAGTTTCGGGACTCTTGAAGCTTTCTTT. Amino acids: CASSFGTLEAFF. The rearrangement uses TRBV28 and TRBJ1-1; a possible D gene is TRBD1 (5 bases). There are 12 residues in the CDR3. Germline CDR1 reads MDHEN; CDR2 reads SYDVKM. With 3 bases removed from V and 7 bases from J, the gap between germline ends came to 9 bases.

The V and J genes are TRBV11-2 and TRBJ2-2, with D unclear. Germline V gene sequence: CDR1 SGHAT, CDR2 FQNNGV. The CDR3 contains 14 residues. V lost 1 base and J 6 bases, leaving 9 bases between the germline ends. The CDR3 protein is CASSLVRNPGELFF. Here the CDR3 DNA reads TGTGCCAGCAGCTTAGTCAGGAATCCCGGGGAGCTGTTTTTT. The variable domain in full, with the rest retrieved from reference TRBV11-2 and TRBJ2-2, is EAGVAQSPRYKIIEKRQSVAFWCNPISGHATLYWYQQILGQGPKLLIQFQNNGVVDDSQLPKDRFSAERLKGVDSTLKIQPAKLEDSAVYLCASSLVRNPGELFFGEGSRLTVL.

The chain carries TRBV29-1 and TRBJ1-2; D may be TRBD1 (5 bases). The CDR3 covers 13 residues. From germline, CDR1 is SQVTM and CDR2 ANQGSEA. Trimming took 7 bases from V and 2 from J, leaving 14 bases between them. CDR3 amino acids: CSAPDTVNYGYTF. As DNA, the CDR3 is TGCAGCGCGCCGGACACGGTCAACTATGGCTACACCTTC.

The chain recombines TRBV20-1 with TRBJ1-2, with 7 nucleotides matching TRBD1. Germline loops: CDR1 DFQATT, CDR2 SNEGSKA (reference sequence). V shed 1 base, J shed 7 bases, and the junction held 3 bases outside the gene matches. This CDR3 contains 12 residues. CDR3 sequence: CSARGQGTGYTF. The CDR3 bases are TGCAGTGCTAGAGGACAGGGTACTGGCTACACCTTC.

The chain uses TRBV30 and TRBJ1-6, with D tentatively TRBD1 (6 bases). CDR3 length equals 15 residues. V was clipped by 3 bases and J by 11 bases, with 20 bases between them. Germline CDR1 and CDR2: GTSNPN and SVGIG (reference sequence). Here the CDR3 DNA reads TGTGCCTGGAGAGACTACAGGGAGGTGGGTCCACCCCTCCACTTT. This gives the protein CAWRDYREVGPPLHF.

The chain couples TRBV6-2 or TRBV6-3 to TRBJ2-3, with TRBD2 matching over 12 bases. CDR1 is MNHEY, CDR2 SVGEGT, per germline. V lost 8 bases, J lost 7 bases, and 4 bases stayed unmatched. This CDR3 has 13 amino acids. Here the CDR3 reads CASGLAGSNTQYF. The CDR3 coding sequence is TGTGCCAGCGGACTAGCGGGGTCGAATACGCAGTATTTT.

The chain employs TRBV29-1 and TRBJ1-1, with D perhaps matching TRBD1 (5 bases). CDR3 size: 11 residues. Germline CDR1 is SQVTM and CDR2 is ANQGSEA. For the CDR3, the DNA is TGCACGGGACGGACGAACACTGAAGCTTTCTTT. Translation: CTGRTNTEAFF. Full variable domain (rest looked up from reference TRBV29-1 and TRBJ1-1): SAVISQKPSRDICQRGTSLTIQCQVDSQVTMMFWYRQQPGQSLTLIATANQGSEATYESGFVIDKFPISRPNLTFSTLTVSNMSPEDSSIYLCTGRTNTEAFFGQGTRLTVV.

The chain carries TRBV27 and TRBJ1-5; 8 nucleotides agree with TRBD1. This CDR3 contains 16 residues. Germline V CDR1 and CDR2: MNHEY, SMNVEV (reference sequence). J lost 7 bases, V lost 0 bases, and 8 bases had no gene match. In DNA, the CDR3 is TGTGCCAGCAGTTTATCGAGGACAGGGAAGACCCAGCCCCAGCATTTT. Its protein product is CASSLSRTGKTQPQHF.

The rearrangement links TRBV23-1 to TRBJ1-1; D possibly corresponds to TRBD1 (6 bases). TRBV23-1 is an ORF, and what it does is uncertain. V was shortened by 7 bases and J by 11 bases, with 17 bases between the two germline ends. The CDR3 spans 12 residues. DNA of the CDR3: TGCGCCAGCACCAAAGGGGGGAAGGCGGCTTTCTTT. Amino acid sequence: CASTKGGKAAFF.

This rearrangement joins TRBV11-3 to TRBJ2-2; D is unresolved. There are 17 residues in the CDR3. Deletions cut 5 bases from V and 1 base from J, with 17 bases between. Germline assignment: CDR1 SGHNT and CDR2 YENEEA. CDR3 in DNA: TGTGCCAGCAGCCTTGCGGACGGATTGATGAACACCGGGGAGCTGTTTTTT. The encoded protein is CASSLADGLMNTGELFF. Filled out from reference TRBV11-3 and TRBJ2-2, the complete variable domain reads EAGVVQSPRYKIIEKKQPVAFWCNPISGHNTLYWYLQNLGQGPELLIRYENEEAVDDSQLPKDRFSAERLKGVDSTLKIQPAELGDSAVYLCASSLADGLMNTGELFFGEGSRLTVL.

The chain recombines TRBV6-6 with TRBJ2-1; perhaps TRBD2 as D (5 bases). Germline CDR1 MNHNY, CDR2 SVGAGI (reference sequence). The CDR3 loop spans 12 amino acids. V lost 6 bases to trimming and J lost 9 bases, with 12 bases between them. This CDR3 is CASSQDFSEQFF. For the CDR3, the DNA is TGTGCCAGCAGCCAGGACTTTAGTGAGCAGTTCTTC.

The chain combines TRBV6-5 with TRBJ2-7, with 12 positions matching TRBD1. J gave up 7 bases and V 0 bases, and 7 bases lay outside the gene matches. The CDR3 consists of 16 residues. CDR1 MNHEY and CDR2 SVGAGI come from the germline V gene. The CDR3: CASSYSPGQGAKEQYF. The CDR3, as DNA: TGTGCCAGCAGTTACTCCCCGGGACAGGGGGCGAAGGAGCAGTACTTC.

This clonotype showed up just once. V is TRBV30 and J is TRBJ2-5; D unresolved. Between the trimmed V and J ends, which lost 3 bases and 5 bases, there was a span of 7 bases. From germline, CDR1 is GTSNPN and CDR2 SVGIG (reference sequence). The CDR3 covers 11 residues. The CDR3 here is CAWRVVETQYF. CDR3 DNA: TGTGCCTGGAGGGTTGTTGAGACCCAGTACTTC.

The rearrangement joins TRBV14 to TRBJ2-2; D not resolved. Germline assignment: CDR1 SGHDN and CDR2 FVKESK. V shed 2 bases and J shed 4 bases, with 8 bases lying between them. The CDR3 has 14 amino acids. CDR3 in DNA: TGTGCCAGCAGCCAATTAAGAGGCACCGGGGAGCTGTTTTTT. Translation gives CASSQLRGTGELFF.

This chain uses TRBV18 with TRBJ2-1; D is unclear. The CDR3 is made up of 14 amino acids. CDR1 is KGHSH and CDR2 is LQKENI in the germline V gene. V lost 3 bases and J 2 bases, leaving 8 bases between the germline ends. CDR3 residues: CASSPMETYNEQFF. For the CDR3, the DNA is TGTGCCAGCTCACCCATGGAGACCTACAATGAGCAGTTCTTC.

On this clonotype itself: Compared with germline, one end of the junction differs, possibly owing to a read error. The chain uses TRBV9 and TRBJ2-3; TRBD1 is a possible D gene (5 bases). The CDR3 extends over 14 amino acids. Germline V gene sequence: CDR1 SGDLS, CDR2 YYNGEE. The CDR3 sequence: CASTVGVVTDTQYF. CDR3 sequence (DNA): TGTGCCAGCACCGTAGGGGTCGTCACAGATACGCAGTATTTT. Using reference TRBV9 and TRBJ2-3 for the parts outside the CDR3, the full variable domain is DSGVTQTPKHLITATGQRVTLRCSPRSGDLSVYWYQQSLDQGLQFLIQYYNGEERAKGNILERFSAQQFPDLHSELNLSSLELGDSALYFCASTVGVVTDTQYFGPGTRLTVL.

This clonotype was seen just once. This chain connects TRBV30 to TRBJ2-6; 11 bases match TRBD1. The V and J ends lost 5 bases and 2 bases, in that order; junction bases with no gene match: 5. Per germline, CDR1 GTSNPN and CDR2 SVGIG (reference sequence). The CDR3 consists of 16 residues. The CDR3 loop reads CAWSAGQGAGANVLTF. The DNA for the CDR3 is TGTGCCTGGTCGGCGGGACAGGGGGCTGGGGCCAACGTCCTGACTTTC.

The chain recombines TRBV12-3 or TRBV12-4 with TRBJ2-3; no reliable D call. Trimming removed 1 base from V and 5 bases from J, with 10 bases in between. The CDR3 is made up of 14 amino acids. The CDR3 region has the DNA TGTGCCAGCAGTTTAGGGCCAATGGGAGATACGCAGTATTTT. Translation: CASSLGPMGDTQYF.

V usage is TRBV5-4 and J usage is TRBJ1-2; TRBD1 aligns across 9 bases. Germline V gene sequence: CDR1 SGHNT, CDR2 YYREEE (reference sequence). The J segment lost 0 bases and the V segment lost 4 bases, leaving 16 bases of the junction unmatched. This CDR3 has 19 amino acids. The CDR3 nucleotides are TGTGCCAGCAGCGGTCTTGGGGTCGGGACAGGGCGTTCTAACTATGGCTACACCTTC. The encoded protein is CASSGLGVGTGRSNYGYTF.

The rearrangement uses TRBV30 and TRBJ2-3; either TRBD1 or TRBD2 may supply D (5 bases each). The CDR3 runs 13 residues. V lost 6 bases and J lost 1, with 11 bases in between. Germline values: CDR1 GTSNPN, CDR2 SVGIG (reference sequence). The CDR3: CACLGVGTDTQYF. CDR3 coding DNA: TGTGCCTGTCTGGGGGTCGGCACAGATACGCAGTATTTT.

V is TRBV30 and J is TRBJ1-1; 7 bases match TRBD1. This CDR3 spans 14 amino acids. The junction had 7 bases not matched to a gene; V was cut back by 5 bases and J by 1 base. Per the germline V gene, CDR1 is GTSNPN and CDR2 is SVGIG (reference sequence). The CDR3 DNA sequence: TGTGCCTGGGAGACAGGGATTAGGAACACTGAAGCTTTCTTT. Translating gives CAWETGIRNTEAFF.

The genes are TRBV30 and TRBJ2-5; a possible D gene is TRBD2 (5 bases). This CDR3 comprises 12 residues. Germline values: CDR1 GTSNPN, CDR2 SVGIG (reference sequence). V shed 5 bases and J shed 2 bases, with 9 bases lying between them. CDR3 bases: TGTGCCTGGGGGGAGCTTCAAGAGACCCAGTACTTC. It yields the protein CAWGELQETQYF.

The chain is built from TRBV20-1 and TRBJ1-6; the match to TRBD1 covers 7 bases. Germline CDR1 is DFQATT and CDR2 is SNEGSKA (reference sequence). Trimming at V came to 5 bases and at J to 7 bases, leaving 8 bases not matched to a gene. The CDR3 loop spans 14 amino acids. The CDR3 DNA reads as TGCAGTGCTTTGGGACAGCCCACCAATTCACCCCTCCACTTT. Translation: CSALGQPTNSPLHF.

The CDR3 nucleotides read TGTGCCAGTAGTCGGGACAACTATGGCTACACCTTC. This encodes CASSRDNYGYTF. The rearrangement uses TRBV19 and TRBJ1-2, with D perhaps TRBD1 (5 bases). V was clipped by 5 bases and J by 2 bases, with 6 bases between them. The CDR3 totals 12 residues. CDR1 LNHDA and CDR2 SQIVND come from the germline V gene (reference sequence).

The chain couples TRBV3-1 to TRBJ2-7; D gene ambiguous. The CDR3 spans 11 residues. Germline values: CDR1 LGHDT, CDR2 YNNKEL (reference sequence). The germline V and J ends were trimmed by 3 bases and 3 bases, with 3 bases remaining between them. CDR3 DNA sequence: TGTGCCAGCAGCCAGATCTACGAGCAGTACTTC. This translates into CASSQIYEQYF.